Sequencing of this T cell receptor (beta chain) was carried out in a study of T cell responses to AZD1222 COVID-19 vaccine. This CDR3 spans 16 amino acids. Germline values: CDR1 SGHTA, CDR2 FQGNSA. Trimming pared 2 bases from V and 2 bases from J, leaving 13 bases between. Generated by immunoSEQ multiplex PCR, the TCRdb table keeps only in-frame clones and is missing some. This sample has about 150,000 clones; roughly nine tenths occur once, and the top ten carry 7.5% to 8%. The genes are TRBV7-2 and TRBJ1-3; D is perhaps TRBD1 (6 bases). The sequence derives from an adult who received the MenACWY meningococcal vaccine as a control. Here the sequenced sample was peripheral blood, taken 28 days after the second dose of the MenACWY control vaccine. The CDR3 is CASSLSRTATGNTIYF. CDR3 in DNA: TGTGCCAGCAGCTTAAGTCGGACAGCTACTGGAAACACCATATATTTT. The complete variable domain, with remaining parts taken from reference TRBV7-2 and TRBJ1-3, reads GAGVSQSPSNKVTEKGKDVELRCDPISGHTALYWYRQSLGQGLEFLIYFQGNSAPDKSGLPSDRFSAERTGGSVSTLTIQRTQQEDSAVYLCASSLSRTATGNTIYFGEGSWLTVV.